The rows below give T cell receptor beta chains drawn from one sample of a study of T cell repertoires in cytomegalovirus infection. TCRdb itself ran the reads through MiXCR, one entry per CDR3 protein. The top ten hold around a sixth of the sample, which has under 850,000 distinct CDR3 sequences, around 30% seen once. For these receptors, no antigen is known. Sequenced here: cultured PBMCs, sampled from culture after CMV antigen stimulation. Receptor source: a human donor in good health (CMV status not recorded). Some clones in this sample may be carry-over from other donors' samples. CDR3s include the opening cysteine and the closing phenylalanine or tryptophan. The D gene is left open where the match is weak. The size entry is marked missing in some rows and otherwise reads once, few, many or a size class.

clone size: few
J gene: TRBJ1-4
D gene: TRBD1
V gene: TRBV19
CDR3 protein: CASSNAGTGGEKLFF
CDR3 DNA: TGTGCCAGTAGTAATGCCGGGACAGGCGGCGAAAAACTGTTTTTT

clone size: .
J gene: TRBJ1-2
D gene: .
V gene: TRBV2
CDR3 protein: CASSQDVYGYTF
CDR3 DNA: TGTGCCAGCAGTCAGGACGTCTATGGCTACACCTTC

clone size: .
J gene: TRBJ2-1
D gene: .
V gene: TRBV7-2
CDR3 protein: CASSLVPGTVNEQFF
CDR3 DNA: TGTGCCAGCAGCTTAGTTCCGGGGACGGTCAATGAGCAGTTCTTC

clone size: .
J gene: TRBJ2-3
D gene: .
V gene: TRBV4-1
CDR3 protein: CASSLGLSRGTDTQYF
CDR3 DNA: TGCGCCAGCAGCCTTGGACTGTCCCGGGGAACAGATACGCAGTATTTT

clone size: .
J gene: TRBJ2-2
D gene: .
V gene: TRBV28
CDR3 protein: CASSSRETGELFF
CDR3 DNA: TGTGCCAGCAGTTCCAGGGAGACCGGGGAGCTGTTTTTT

clone size: many
J gene: TRBJ2-1
D gene: .
V gene: TRBV7-2
CDR3 protein: CASSRGPSAYNEQFF
CDR3 DNA: TGTGCCAGCAGCCGAGGGCCCTCCGCGTACAATGAGCAGTTCTTC

clone size: .
J gene: TRBJ2-1
D gene: .
V gene: TRBV20-1
CDR3 protein: CSPRRVAEQFF
CDR3 DNA: TGCAGTCCCCGCCGGGTTGCTGAGCAGTTCTTC

clone size: .
J gene: TRBJ2-5
D gene: .
V gene: TRBV20-1
CDR3 protein: CSAHRTEETQYF
CDR3 DNA: TGCAGTGCTCACCGGACAGAAGAGACCCAGTACTTC

clone size: few
J gene: TRBJ2-7
D gene: .
V gene: TRBV6-1
CDR3 protein: CASSELGGTYEQYF
CDR3 DNA: TGTGCCAGCAGTGAACTGGGCGGAACCTACGAGCAGTACTTC

clone size: .
J gene: TRBJ2-5
D gene: TRBD1
V gene: TRBV7-7
CDR3 protein: CASSPRQGAWETQYF
CDR3 DNA: TGTGCCAGCAGCCCCCGACAGGGGGCTTGGGAGACCCAGTACTTC

clone size: .
J gene: TRBJ2-5
D gene: .
V gene: TRBV7-2
CDR3 protein: CASSLPLSQETQYF
CDR3 DNA: TGTGCCAGCAGCTTACCCCTAAGTCAAGAGACCCAGTACTTC

clone size: .
J gene: TRBJ1-5
D gene: .
V gene: TRBV20-1
CDR3 protein: CSASEGRSNQPQHF
CDR3 DNA: TGCAGTGCTAGTGAGGGCCGGTCGAATCAGCCCCAGCATTTT

clone size: .
J gene: TRBJ2-1
D gene: .
V gene: TRBV4-3
CDR3 protein: CASSQEVVGVSYNEQFF
CDR3 DNA: TGCGCCAGCAGCCAAGAAGTAGTGGGAGTCTCCTACAATGAGCAGTTCTTC

clone size: .
J gene: TRBJ2-4
D gene: .
V gene: TRBV20-1
CDR3 protein: CSARDRVAAAKNIQYF
CDR3 DNA: TGCAGTGCTAGAGACAGGGTCGCTGCCGCCAAAAACATTCAGTACTTC

clone size: many
J gene: TRBJ1-6
D gene: .
V gene: TRBV7-2
CDR3 protein: CASSLDGTAWGSPLHF
CDR3 DNA: TGTGCCAGCAGCTTAGATGGCACAGCATGGGGTTCACCCCTCCACTTT

clone size: .
J gene: TRBJ2-6
D gene: .
V gene: TRBV12-3/TRBV12-4
CDR3 protein: CASSSRRVLSSGANVLTF
CDR3 DNA: TGTGCCAGCAGTTCCCGACGGGTACTAAGCTCTGGGGCCAACGTCCTGACTTTC